A single sample is the source of the 4 T cell receptor beta chains below, sequenced in a study of technical replicates of blood from a few donors. Using immunoSEQ multiplex PCR, the repertoire was profiled, and TCRdb retains in-frame clones only, with some absent. The table records about 72,000 clones, roughly 89% of them present only once. The specimen was T cells isolated from PBMCs. All receptors come from a human donor in good health.

The CDR3 protein is CASSLTPGQGIYEQYF. CDR3 DNA sequence: TGTGCCAGCAGTTTGACCCCAGGACAGGGGATTTACGAGCAGTACTTC. The chain couples TRBV6-5 to TRBJ2-7; 9 bases match TRBD1. After removal of 4 bases from V and 4 bases from J, the junction contained 11 bases not matched to a gene. The CDR3 loop spans 16 amino acids. Germline CDR1 MNHEY, CDR2 SVGAGI.

CDR3: CASSLRRTSGNNPGEQYF. CDR3 nucleotides: TGCGCCAGCAGCCTCCGACGGACTAGCGGGAATAATCCGGGAGAGCAGTACTTC. The chain links TRBV4-3 to TRBJ2-7; 12 bases agree with TRBD2. The J segment lost 7 bases and the V segment lost 4 bases, leaving 17 bases of the junction unmatched. Per germline, CDR1 LGHNA and CDR2 YSLEER. This CDR3 is built from 18 residues.

V and J are TRBV11-3 and TRBJ2-7; no firm D call. V dropped 5 bases and J dropped 0 bases, with 8 bases sitting between them. The CDR3 covers 13 residues. Looked up from germline, CDR1 is SGHNT and CDR2 is YENEEA. The CDR3 DNA sequence: TGTGCCAGCAGCCCCCCCCACTCCTACGAGCAGTACTTC. Translating it yields CASSPPHSYEQYF.

The chain recombines TRBV7-9 with TRBJ1-4, with D perhaps matching TRBD1 (5 bases). Trimming removed 4 bases from V and 3 bases from J, with 12 bases in between. Germline loops: CDR1 SEHNR, CDR2 FQNEAQ (reference sequence). The CDR3 extends over 15 amino acids. CDR3 in amino acids: CASSSPGGSNEKLFF. The CDR3 region has the DNA TGTGCCAGCAGCTCGCCCGGGGGATCTAATGAAAAACTGTTTTTT. Full variable domain (missing parts from reference TRBV7-9 and TRBJ1-4): DTGVSQNPRHKITKRGQNVTFRCDPISEHNRLYWYRQTLGQGPEFLTYFQNEAQLEKSRLLSDRFSAERPKGSFSTLEIQRTEQGDSAMYLCASSSPGGSNEKLFFGSGTQLSVL.